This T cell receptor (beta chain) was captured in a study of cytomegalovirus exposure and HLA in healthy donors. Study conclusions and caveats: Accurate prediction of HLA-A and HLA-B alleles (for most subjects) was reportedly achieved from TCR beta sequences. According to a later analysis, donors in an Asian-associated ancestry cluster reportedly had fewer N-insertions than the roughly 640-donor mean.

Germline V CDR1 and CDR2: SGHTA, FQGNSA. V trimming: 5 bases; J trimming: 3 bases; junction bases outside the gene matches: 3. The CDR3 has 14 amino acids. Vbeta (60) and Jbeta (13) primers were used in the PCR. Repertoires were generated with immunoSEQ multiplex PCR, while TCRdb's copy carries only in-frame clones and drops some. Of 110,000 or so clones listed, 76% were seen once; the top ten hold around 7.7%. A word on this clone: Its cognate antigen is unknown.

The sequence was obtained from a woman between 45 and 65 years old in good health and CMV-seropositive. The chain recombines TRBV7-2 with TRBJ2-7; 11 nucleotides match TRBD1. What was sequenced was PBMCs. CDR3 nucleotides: TGTGCCAGCAGCCGGGGACAGGGGGGCTACGAGCAGTACTTC. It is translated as CASSRGQGGYEQYF.